The 16 T cell receptor beta chains listed next were all sequenced from one sample in a study of blood T cell repertoires in COVID-19. Profiled with immunoSEQ multiplex PCR; TCRdb holds only in-frame clones, not every one. The sample carries a few hundred thousand clones, roughly 85% recorded once. Material: peripheral blood. These receptors all stem from a woman aged 25 to 39 with active or convalescent COVID-19.

CDR3 in DNA: TGCGCCAGCAGCCAAAGTGGACAGTTCAATCAGCCCCAGCATTTT. Protein product: CASSQSGQFNQPQHF. The chain uses TRBV5-1 and TRBJ1-5; TRBD1 is a possible D gene (6 bases). CDR1 and CDR2 from the germline V gene are SGHRS and YFSETQ. With 4 bases removed from V and 3 bases from J, the gap between germline ends came to 14 bases. The CDR3 spans 15 residues.

This clone was seen more than once but under ten times. The chain has TRBV3-1 (or the pseudogene TRBV3-2) and TRBJ2-3; 14 positions agree with TRBD2. Germline CDR1 LGHDT, CDR2 YNNKEL (reference sequence). This CDR3 is 17 amino acids long. Trimming took 3 bases from V and 7 from J; bases not matched to a gene: 9. The CDR3: CASSHLRLAGGRNTQYF. Written as DNA, the CDR3 is TGTGCCAGCAGCCACCTCAGACTAGCGGGGGGGCGGAATACGCAGTATTTT.

The V call is TRBV28, the J call TRBJ2-7, with 7 bases fitting TRBD2. Germline values: CDR1 MDHEN, CDR2 SYDVKM. V lost 3 bases, J lost 1 base, and 9 bases stayed unmatched. This CDR3 contains 16 residues. CDR3: CASSFNLAVLSYEQYF. CDR3 nucleotide sequence: TGTGCCAGCAGTTTTAACCTAGCGGTATTATCCTACGAGCAGTACTTC.

This sequence joins TRBV7-9 and TRBJ2-3; D not certain. CDR3 length equals 15 residues. V lost 1 base and J 3 bases, leaving 11 bases between the germline ends. Germline V CDR1 and CDR2: SEHNR, FQNEAQ (reference sequence). The CDR3 spells CASSLDVTETDTQYF. CDR3 bases: TGTGCCAGCAGCTTAGACGTTACGGAGACAGATACGCAGTATTTT.

This clone showed up just a few times. The genes are TRBV5-6 and TRBJ1-3, with D possibly TRBD1 on 6 matching bases. Between the trimmed V and J ends, which lost 3 bases and 4 bases, there was a span of 14 bases. Per germline, CDR1 SGHDT and CDR2 YYEEEE. This CDR3 has 15 residues. As DNA, the CDR3 is TGTGCCAGCAGCTATCCAGGGGCGACAGGAAACACCATATATTTT. Amino acids: CASSYPGATGNTIYF.

This chain connects TRBV19 to TRBJ1-6; 10 bases match TRBD1. From germline, CDR1 is LNHDA and CDR2 SQIVND (reference sequence). This CDR3 has 15 amino acids. The V gene end was trimmed by 9 bases and the J gene end by 8 bases; junction bases not matched to a gene: 10. Here the CDR3 DNA reads TGTGCCAGCAAAAAACTGACAGGGGGCGATTCACCCCTCCACTTT. Translation gives CASKKLTGGDSPLHF.

J is TRBJ1-2 and V is TRBV7-9; a possible D gene is TRBD1 (6 bases). The length of the CDR3 is 13 residues. Germline V gene data show CDR1 as SEHNR and CDR2 as FQNEAQ (reference sequence). Trimming cost V 1 base and J 7 bases, with 10 bases left between them. The CDR3 loop is CASSLEGVSGYTF. DNA of the CDR3: TGTGCCAGCAGCTTAGAGGGGGTTTCTGGCTACACCTTC. Full variable domain (remainder filled in from reference TRBV7-9 and TRBJ1-2): DTGVSQNPRHKITKRGQNVTFRCDPISEHNRLYWYRQTLGQGPEFLTYFQNEAQLEKSRLLSDRFSAERPKGSFSTLEIQRTEQGDSAMYLCASSLEGVSGYTFGSGTRLTVV.

The J gene is TRBJ1-5, the V gene TRBV9; D remains ambiguous. This CDR3 spans 21 amino acids. CDR1 is SGDLS, CDR2 YYNGEE, per germline. Trimming left V 2 bases short and J 0 bases short, with 27 bases between. The CDR3 region has the DNA TGTGCCAGCAGCGTTCTTTCCCCCCGTGTCAAACGCGCATATAGCAATCAGCCCCAGCATTTT. Its translation: CASSVLSPRVKRAYSNQPQHF.

J is TRBJ1-1 and V is TRBV3-1 (or the pseudogene TRBV3-2); TRBD1 might be the D (5 bases). The V and J ends lost 2 bases and 1 base respectively, with 11 bases between them. This CDR3 spans 15 amino acids. Germline lookup yields CDR1 LGHDT and CDR2 YNNKEL (reference sequence). The CDR3 nucleotides read TGTGCCAGCAGCCAAATTGGCAGGGCGAACACTGAAGCTTTCTTT. Amino acid sequence: CASSQIGRANTEAFF.

The J gene is TRBJ1-1, the V gene TRBV6-5; 9 nucleotides match TRBD1. The CDR3 is made up of 13 amino acids. Germline V lookup: CDR1 MNHEY, CDR2 SVGAGI. Trimming cost V 1 base and J 11 bases; bases outside gene matches: 5. CDR3 loop: CASSYYRGREAFF. CDR3 sequence (DNA): TGTGCCAGCAGTTACTACAGGGGGCGGGAGGCTTTCTTT.

This rearrangement joins TRBV7-8 to TRBJ1-2; weak D call: TRBD1 (5 bases). Germline V gene sequence: CDR1 SGHVS, CDR2 FQNEAQ. The CDR3 is made up of 14 amino acids. V dropped 2 bases and J dropped 4 bases, with 11 bases sitting between them. Here the CDR3 DNA reads TGTGCCAGCAGCTTACAGGGTCCCGCCTATGGCTACACCTTC. Translation gives CASSLQGPAYGYTF.

This chain joins TRBV7-6 and TRBJ2-2; 8 nucleotides agree with TRBD1. This CDR3 is 15 amino acids long. Germline CDR1 SGHVS, CDR2 FNYEAQ. J was trimmed by 6 bases and V by 7 bases; bases with no gene match: 10. CDR3 DNA: TGTGCCAGCACCCTCGGACAGGGTCGGTCCGGGGAGCTGTTTTTT. Protein: CASTLGQGRSGELFF.

V gene TRBV27 combines with J gene TRBJ1-1; 9 nucleotides match TRBD1. V lost 6 bases to trimming and J lost 11 bases; unmatched junction nucleotides: 10. CDR3 length: 13 amino acids. Germline CDR1 is MNHEY and CDR2 is SMNVEV (reference sequence). CDR3 in DNA: TGTGCCAGCAGGTTAAACAGGGGGCAGGAGGCTTTCTTT. This sequence encodes CASRLNRGQEAFF.

This clone came up a few times. This chain connects TRBV7-2 to TRBJ2-7; a weak D match, TRBD2 (6 bases). CDR1 and CDR2 (germline): SGHTA, FQGNSA. The CDR3 runs to 14 residues. V was clipped by 5 bases and J by 1 base, with 12 bases between them. For the CDR3, the DNA is TGTGCCAGCAGCATCCACGGGGGATCCTACGAGCAGTACTTC. The encoded protein is CASSIHGGSYEQYF.

V gene TRBV2 combines with J gene TRBJ1-2; maybe TRBD1 (6 bases). V was trimmed by 3 bases and J by 4 bases, leaving 15 bases between them. This CDR3 has 15 residues. Germline CDR1 is SNHLY and CDR2 is FYNNEI. The CDR3 region has the DNA TGTGCCAGCAGTGATGCGGGGGGGCTCTTCTATGGCTACACCTTC. Translated, it gives CASSDAGGLFYGYTF.

This clone was observed a few times. The chain has TRBV21-1 and TRBJ1-5; the table's D call, TRBD1, has no DNA check behind it. TRBV21-1 is a listed pseudogene. This CDR3 spans 14 amino acids. CDR3 amino acids: CASSLGQHDQPQHF. CDR3 sequence (DNA): TGTGCCAGCAGCTTGGGACAGCATGATCAGCCCCAGCATTTT.